This T cell receptor beta chain is from a study of blood T cells in healthy people across ages. Notes on this clonotype: A much bigger clone sits one base away, suggesting this may be a read error.

Each donor had ten milliliters of peripheral blood drawn. Together with a sample-barcoded 5' primer, a J-beta primer mix was included in a second PCR lasting roughly 6 to 12 cycles. TCRdb passed the 5' RACE reads through MiXCR, listing each CDR3 protein once. Of fewer than 700,000 distinct CDR3 sequences listed, around two fifths were seen once; the top ten hold about 30%. Material for sequencing was blood. This sequence was found in a man older than 75 in good health.

The CDR3 bases are TGTGCCAGCAGTTATTCCCACCGGACTAGCGTTTCTGATGAGCAGTACTTC. Translation gives CASSYSHRTSVSDEQYF. V gene TRBV6-2 or TRBV6-3 combines with J gene TRBJ2-1, with 9 bases fitting TRBD2. The J call is doubtful: the DNA matches TRBJ2-7 better. CDR3 length equals 17 residues. Germline lookup yields CDR1 MNHEY and CDR2 SVGEGT.